Listed below are T cell receptor beta chains from one sample, sequenced in a study of T cells in Graves' hyperthyroidism and ophthalmopathy. Each CDR3 protein is one row after TCRdb ran MiXCR on the multiplex PCR reads. This table holds about 300,000 distinct CDR3 sequences, roughly 15% found once. Input material: blood. Every receptor here comes from a woman aged 25-40 years with Graves' hyperthyroidism that later progressed to Graves' ophthalmopathy. Both conserved end residues are part of each CDR3. D genes are given only for firm matches. Not all rows give a size; the values are once, few, many and, for expanded clones, a class.

j_gene | d_gene | v_gene | abundance | CDR3nt | CDR3aa
TRBJ2-3 | - | TRBV19 | - | TGTGCCAGTAGTATAGAGACGGGAACTAGCACAGATACGCAGTATTTT | CASSIETGTSTDTQYF
TRBJ2-3 | TRBD1 | TRBV19 | few | TGTGCCAGTAACTCCGGGACAGGGGAGATGGATACGCAGTATTTT | CASNSGTGEMDTQYF
TRBJ2-1 | TRBD2 | TRBV2 | - | TGTGCCAGCAGGGACCCCTCTAGCGGGTTAGATGAGCAGTTCTTC | CASRDPSSGLDEQFF
TRBJ1-1 | - | TRBV28 | - | TGTGCCAGCAGTAGTTCTCAAAACACTGAAGCTTTCTTT | CASSSSQNTEAFF
TRBJ2-1 | - | TRBV14 | - | TGTGCCAGCAGCCATATAGGAAGGGGTAATAGCAATGAGCAGTTCTTC | CASSHIGRGNSNEQFF
TRBJ2-2 | - | TRBV27 | many | TGTGCCAGCGCCAGCGGCAGTCACACCGGGGAGCTGTTTTTT | CASASGSHTGELFF
TRBJ1-2 | TRBD1 | TRBV6-1 | few | TGTGCCAGCAGATCCCAGGGGGCCCTCTATGGCTACACCTTC | CASRSQGALYGYTF
TRBJ2-2 | TRBD1 | TRBV15 | many | TGTGCCACCAGCAGAGAGGGGGGACAGGGATCGGGGGAGCTGTTTTTT | CATSREGGQGSGELFF
TRBJ1-2 | - | TRBV20-1 | few | TGCAGTGCTAGCGATGAGTGGGGAACAAGGGGCTACACCTTC | CSASDEWGTRGYTF
TRBJ2-5 | TRBD1 | TRBV6-2/TRBV6-3 | many | TGTGCCAGCAGCTCTCGACAGGGAAGTAAGACCCAGTACTTC | CASSSRQGSKTQYF
TRBJ1-5 | TRBD1 | TRBV4-2 | many | TGTGCCAGCAGCCCGGACAGGCCCAATCAGCCCCAGCATTTT | CASSPDRPNQPQHF
TRBJ2-5 | TRBD2 | TRBV12-3/TRBV12-4 | few | TGTGCCAGCAGGTCAGCGGGGGAGGGAGAGACCCAGTACTTC | CASRSAGEGETQYF
TRBJ2-5 | TRBD2 | TRBV20-1 | many | TGCAGTGCTAGAGATCGGGGACTAGCGGGACCCAAGAAGACCCAGTACTTC | CSARDRGLAGPKKTQYF
TRBJ1-4 | TRBD1 | TRBV5-5 | many | TGTGCCAGCAGCCGGGGACAGGGTAATGAAAAACTGTTTTTT | CASSRGQGNEKLFF
TRBJ2-2 | - | TRBV20-1 | many | TGCAGTGCTAGAGATCGTTCAGGCCTAAGCTCAACCGGGGAGCTGTTTTTT | CSARDRSGLSSTGELFF
TRBJ2-1 | - | TRBV4-3 | - | TGCGCCAGCAGCCAAGGAGGGTCGGGACGCTACAATGAGCAGTTCTTC | CASSQGGSGRYNEQFF
TRBJ2-7 | TRBD2 | TRBV13 | - | TGTGCCAGCAGCCGAGCGGGAGTTACGTCCGAGCAGTACTTC | CASSRAGVTSEQYF
TRBJ1-2 | TRBD1 | TRBV27 | few | TGTGCCAGCAGTCCGACAGGGGCAGACTACACCTTC | CASSPTGADYTF
TRBJ1-1 | TRBD1 | TRBV7-3 | many | TGTGCCAGCAGTCACAAACAGGGGGGGACTGAAGCTTTCTTT | CASSHKQGGTEAFF
TRBJ2-5 | TRBD2 | TRBV20-1 | - | TGCAGTGCTAGGGGTGGACTAGCGGGAGGGCTCGATGAGACCCAGTACTTC | CSARGGLAGGLDETQYF
TRBJ2-1 | - | TRBV4-3 | - | TGCGCCAGCAGCCAAGAATGGGGCAGGTACACGAGCTCCTACAATGAGCAGTTCTTC | CASSQEWGRYTSSYNEQFF
TRBJ1-1 | - | TRBV19 | few | TGTGCCAGTAGTACGCAGATTGAAGCTTTCTTT | CASSTQIEAFF
TRBJ2-3 | - | TRBV27 | many | TGTGCCAGCAGTTTATGGGGCACAGATACGCAGTATTTT | CASSLWGTDTQYF
TRBJ2-3 | TRBD2 | TRBV20-1 | - | TGCAGTGCACCTCCGGGACTAGCGGGAGGGCCATTAGATACGCAGTATTTT | CSAPPGLAGGPLDTQYF
TRBJ2-7 | - | TRBV28 | - | TGTGCCAGCAGTTTATTTCGCAGGGGGGTAACGTTGTGGGAGCAGTACTTC | CASSLFRRGVTLWEQYF
TRBJ1-2 | - | TRBV4-3 | - | TGCGCCAGCAGCCAAGATACAGGATATGGCTACACCTTC | CASSQDTGYGYTF